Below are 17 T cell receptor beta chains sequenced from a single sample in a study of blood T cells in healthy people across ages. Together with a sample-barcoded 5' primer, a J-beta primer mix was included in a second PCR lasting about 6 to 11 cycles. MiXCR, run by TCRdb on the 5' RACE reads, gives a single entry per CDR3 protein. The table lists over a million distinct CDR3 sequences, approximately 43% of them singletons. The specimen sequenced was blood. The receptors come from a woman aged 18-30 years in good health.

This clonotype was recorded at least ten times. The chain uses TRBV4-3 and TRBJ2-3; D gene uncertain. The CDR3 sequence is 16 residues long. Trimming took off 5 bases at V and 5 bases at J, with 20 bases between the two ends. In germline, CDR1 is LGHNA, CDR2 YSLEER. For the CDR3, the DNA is TGCGCCAGCAGCGACATGTGGTTGGGCTTCCAAGATACGCAGTATTTT. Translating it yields CASSDMWLGFQDTQYF.

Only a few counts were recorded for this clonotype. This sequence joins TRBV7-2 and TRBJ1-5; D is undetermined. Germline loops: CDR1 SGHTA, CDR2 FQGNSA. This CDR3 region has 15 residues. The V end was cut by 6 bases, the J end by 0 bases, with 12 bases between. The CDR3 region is CASRLTTDSNQPQHF. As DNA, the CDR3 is TGTGCCAGCAGACTTACTACGGATAGCAATCAGCCCCAGCATTTT.

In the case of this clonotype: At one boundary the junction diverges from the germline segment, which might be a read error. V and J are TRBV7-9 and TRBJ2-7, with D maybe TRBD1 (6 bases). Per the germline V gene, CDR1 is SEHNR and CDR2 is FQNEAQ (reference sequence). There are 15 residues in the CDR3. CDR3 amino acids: CVSSGTGTNYYEQYF. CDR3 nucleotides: TGTGTCAGCAGCGGAACCGGGACAAACTACTACGAGCAGTACTTC.

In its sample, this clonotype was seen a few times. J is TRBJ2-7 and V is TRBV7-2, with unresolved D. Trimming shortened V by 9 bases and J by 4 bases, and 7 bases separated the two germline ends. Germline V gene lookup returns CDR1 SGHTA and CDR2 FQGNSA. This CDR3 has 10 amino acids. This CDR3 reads CARGKYEQYF. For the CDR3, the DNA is TGTGCCAGGGGGAAGTACGAGCAGTACTTC.

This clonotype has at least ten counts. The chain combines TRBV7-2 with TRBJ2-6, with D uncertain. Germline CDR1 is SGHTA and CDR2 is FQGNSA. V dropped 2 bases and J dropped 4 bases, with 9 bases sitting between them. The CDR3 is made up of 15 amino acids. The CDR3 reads CASSLSSVGANVLTF. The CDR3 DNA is TGTGCCAGCAGCTTATCTTCAGTCGGGGCCAACGTCCTGACTTTC.

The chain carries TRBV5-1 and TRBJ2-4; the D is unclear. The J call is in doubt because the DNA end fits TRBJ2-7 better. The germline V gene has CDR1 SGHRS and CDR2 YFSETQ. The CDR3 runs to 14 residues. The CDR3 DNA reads TGCGCCAGCAGCTTGGAGGACGAAGCCTACGAGCAGTACTTC. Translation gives CASSLEDEAYEQYF.

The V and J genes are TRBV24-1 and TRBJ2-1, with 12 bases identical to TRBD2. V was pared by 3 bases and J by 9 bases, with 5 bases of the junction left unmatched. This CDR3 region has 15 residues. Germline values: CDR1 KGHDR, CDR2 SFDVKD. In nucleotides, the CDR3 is TGTGCCACCAGTGATACTAGCGGGAGGTTAGGTGAGCAGTTCTTC. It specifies CATSDTSGRLGEQFF.

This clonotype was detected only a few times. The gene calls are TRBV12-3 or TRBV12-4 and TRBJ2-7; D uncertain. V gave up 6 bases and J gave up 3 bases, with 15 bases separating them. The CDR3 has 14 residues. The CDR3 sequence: CASRNTLQLYEQYF. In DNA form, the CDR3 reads TGTGCCAGCAGGAACACACTCCAACTCTACGAGCAGTACTTC.

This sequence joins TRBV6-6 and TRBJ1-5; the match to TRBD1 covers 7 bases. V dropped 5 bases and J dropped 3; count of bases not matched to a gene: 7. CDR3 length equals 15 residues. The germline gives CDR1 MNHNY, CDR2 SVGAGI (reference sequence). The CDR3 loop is CASSGTAIYNQPQHF. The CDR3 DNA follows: TGTGCCAGCAGTGGGACAGCCATTTACAATCAGCCCCAGCATTTT.

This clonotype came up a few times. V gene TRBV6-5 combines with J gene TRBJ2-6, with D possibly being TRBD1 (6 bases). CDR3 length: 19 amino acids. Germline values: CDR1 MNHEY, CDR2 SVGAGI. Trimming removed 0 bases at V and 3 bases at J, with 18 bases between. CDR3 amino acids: CASSYSIPGTLGGANVLTF. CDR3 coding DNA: TGTGCCAGCAGTTACTCGATTCCCGGGACACTCGGTGGGGCCAACGTCCTGACTTTC.

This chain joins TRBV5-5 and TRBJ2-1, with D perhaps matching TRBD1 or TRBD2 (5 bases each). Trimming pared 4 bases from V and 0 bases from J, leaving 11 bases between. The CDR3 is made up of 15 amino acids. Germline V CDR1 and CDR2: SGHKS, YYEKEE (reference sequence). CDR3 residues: CASSDSGDSYNEQFF. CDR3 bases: TGTGCCAGCAGCGACAGCGGAGACTCCTACAATGAGCAGTTCTTC. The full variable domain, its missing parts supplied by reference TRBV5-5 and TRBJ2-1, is DAGVTQSPTHLIKTRGQQVTLRCSPISGHKSVSWYQQVLGQGPQFIFQYYEKEERGRGNFPDRFSARQFPNYSSELNVNALLLGDSALYLCASSDSGDSYNEQFFGPGTRLTVL.

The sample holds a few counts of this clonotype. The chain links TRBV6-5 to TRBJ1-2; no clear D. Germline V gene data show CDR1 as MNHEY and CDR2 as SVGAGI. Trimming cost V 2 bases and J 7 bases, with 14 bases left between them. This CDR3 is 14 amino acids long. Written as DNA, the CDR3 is TGTGCCAGCAGTTACGTCGTAGGCATAACTGGCTACACCTTC. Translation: CASSYVVGITGYTF.

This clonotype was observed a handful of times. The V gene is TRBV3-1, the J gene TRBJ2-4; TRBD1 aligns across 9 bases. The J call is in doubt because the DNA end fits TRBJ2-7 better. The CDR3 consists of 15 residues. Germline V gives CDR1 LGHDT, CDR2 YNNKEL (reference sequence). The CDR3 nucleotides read TGTGCCAGCAGCTCCCGGGACAGGGCCAACGGCGAGCAGTACTTC. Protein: CASSSRDRANGEQYF.

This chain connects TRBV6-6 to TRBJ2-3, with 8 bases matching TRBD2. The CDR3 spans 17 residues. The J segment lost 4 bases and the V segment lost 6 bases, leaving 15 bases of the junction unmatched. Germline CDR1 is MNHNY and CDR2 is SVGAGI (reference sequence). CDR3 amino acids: CASRHGLGRGVSDTQYF. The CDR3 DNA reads TGTGCCAGCAGACACGGCTTAGGGCGGGGGGTCTCAGATACGCAGTATTTT.

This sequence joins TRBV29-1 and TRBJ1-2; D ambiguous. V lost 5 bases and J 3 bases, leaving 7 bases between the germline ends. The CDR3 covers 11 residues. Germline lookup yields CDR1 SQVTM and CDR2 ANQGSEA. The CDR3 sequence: CSVILYYGYTF. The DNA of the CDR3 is TGCAGCGTTATACTGTACTATGGCTACACCTTC.

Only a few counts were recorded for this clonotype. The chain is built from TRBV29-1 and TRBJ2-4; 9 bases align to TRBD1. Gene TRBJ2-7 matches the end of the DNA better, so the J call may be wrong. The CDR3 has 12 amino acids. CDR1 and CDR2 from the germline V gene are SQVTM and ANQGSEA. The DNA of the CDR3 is TGCAGCGCAAGACAGGGGGGAGACGAGCAGTACTTC. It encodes CSARQGGDEQYF.

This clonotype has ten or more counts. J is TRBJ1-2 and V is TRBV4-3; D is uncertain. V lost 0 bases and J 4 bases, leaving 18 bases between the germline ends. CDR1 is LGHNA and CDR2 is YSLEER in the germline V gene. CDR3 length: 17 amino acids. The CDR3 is CASSQDLGSLTIYGYTF. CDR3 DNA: TGCGCCAGCAGCCAAGATCTGGGCAGCTTAACGATCTATGGCTACACCTTC.